The following is a T cell receptor beta chain sequence with its context. These data originate in a study of blood T cell repertoires in COVID-19. About the study: Researchers got acute and convalescent COVID-19 samples from the United States, Italy and Spain. Sample material is recorded as cDNA or gDNA derived from T cells, B-cell-depleted T cells, or PBMCs.

Profiled with immunoSEQ multiplex PCR; TCRdb holds only in-frame clones, not every one. The sample records 280,000 or so clones, 85% being singletons. The V gene lost 3 bases and the J gene lost 1 base, with 15 bases spanning the gap. Germline V CDR1 and CDR2: DFQATT, SNEGSKA (reference sequence). The CDR3 is made up of 15 amino acids. Sequencing input: peripheral blood. The sequence was collected from a human donor in a cohort sampled during active COVID-19. This sequence joins TRBV20-1 and TRBJ1-1; D possibly corresponds to TRBD1 (5 bases). The CDR3: CSASGTGSANTEAFF. CDR3 bases: TGCAGTGCTAGTGGAACAGGATCCGCGAACACTGAAGCTTTCTTT.